Each of the 22 T cell receptor beta chains below was sequenced from the same sample in a study of CD8 T cells in ankylosing spondylitis. Study results and caveats: It appeared that ankylosing spondylitis blood was characterized by a TCR beta motif of roughly 8 highly homologous variants.

MiXCR was run by TCRdb on the 5' RACE reads, yielding one entry per CDR3 protein. Among under 550,000 distinct CDR3 sequences listed, roughly 25% were seen once. No antigen has been assigned to these receptors. The sequencing sample was made of blood, either unsorted or a sorted T cell fraction (not recorded which). The receptors shown here come from a male donor with ankylosing spondylitis.

The chain links TRBV24-1 to TRBJ2-5; perhaps TRBD1 as D (5 bases). This CDR3 comprises 14 residues. Germline-derived CDR1 and CDR2 are KGHDR and SFDVKD. The V gene lost 4 bases and the J gene lost 5 bases, with 13 bases spanning the gap. CDR3 sequence (DNA): TGTGCCACCAGTGACCCAGGGCCCAAGGAGACCCAGTACTTC. Residues: CATSDPGPKETQYF.

The V call is TRBV20-1, the J call TRBJ1-5; D is uncertain. This CDR3 has 13 amino acids. Trimming took 3 bases from V and 6 from J, leaving 12 bases between them. Germline V gives CDR1 DFQATT, CDR2 SNEGSKA (reference sequence). The CDR3 DNA reads as TGCAGTGCTAGGGACCCCGGCGGTCAGCCCCAGCATTTT. Translated, it gives CSARDPGGQPQHF.

This clonotype appeared a few times. The genes are TRBV28 and TRBJ1-2; the D gene is possibly TRBD1 (6 bases). CDR1 and CDR2 from the germline V gene are MDHEN and SYDVKM. There are 16 residues in the CDR3. Trimming cost V 7 bases and J 0 bases, with 18 bases left between them. The CDR3, as DNA: TGTGCCAGCACCCTTCCAGGGGCCCGAGCTAACTATGGCTACACCTTC. It translates to CASTLPGARANYGYTF.

This clonotype was observed a few times. V is TRBV12-3 or TRBV12-4 and J is TRBJ1-2; 9 bases align to TRBD1. The CDR3 contains 14 residues. Trimming at V came to 7 bases and at J to 2 bases, leaving 5 bases not matched to a gene. This CDR3 is CASTWGQGNYGYTF. The DNA of the CDR3 is TGTGCCAGCACCTGGGGACAGGGAAACTATGGCTACACCTTC.

V is TRBV20-1 and J is TRBJ1-1; tentative D call: TRBD1 (5 bases). The V gene's germline CDR1 is DFQATT and CDR2 SNEGSKA (reference sequence). The germline V and J ends were trimmed by 1 base and 0 bases, with 12 bases remaining between them. This CDR3 has 15 amino acids. The CDR3 bases are TGCAGTGCTAGAGTATGGCAGGGTTTGAACACTGAAGCTTTCTTT. Its translation is CSARVWQGLNTEAFF.

V gene TRBV20-1 combines with J gene TRBJ2-7, with 14 bases fitting TRBD2. Germline V gene sequence: CDR1 DFQATT, CDR2 SNEGSKA (reference sequence). Trimming at V came to 5 bases and at J to 1 base, leaving 4 bases not matched to a gene. The CDR3 totals 15 residues. The CDR3 is CSAGTSGGPSYEQYF. The CDR3 nucleotides are TGCAGTGCTGGGACTAGCGGGGGTCCTTCCTACGAGCAGTACTTC.

This clonotype was observed a few times. The chain employs TRBV12-3 or TRBV12-4 and TRBJ1-5; D is possibly TRBD1 (5 bases). V gave up 4 bases and J gave up 5 bases, with 21 bases separating them. The CDR3 is 17 amino acids. CDR3 DNA sequence: TGTGCCAGCAGTTCCCGGGGAGGAGGGGCACGGGATCAGCCCCAGCATTTT. It is translated as CASSSRGGGARDQPQHF.

This chain uses TRBV20-1 with TRBJ1-1, with a possible D match to TRBD1 (6 bases). Germline CDR1 reads DFQATT; CDR2 reads SNEGSKA (reference sequence). Trimming took off 2 bases at V and 4 bases at J, with 17 bases between the two ends. The CDR3 runs 15 residues. CDR3 loop: CSARPLGGAGTEAFF. CDR3 in DNA: TGCAGTGCTAGACCTCTGGGGGGGGCCGGCACTGAAGCTTTCTTT.

This clonotype was observed a handful of times. V usage is TRBV5-1 and J usage is TRBJ2-1; TRBD2 might be the D (5 bases). This CDR3 spans 13 amino acids. Germline CDR1 reads SGHRS; CDR2 reads YFSETQ. The V end was cut by 2 bases, the J end by 4 bases, with 7 bases between. The CDR3: CASSFRGYNEQFF. The DNA of the CDR3 is TGCGCCAGCAGCTTTCGGGGTTACAATGAGCAGTTCTTC.

This chain uses TRBV5-1 with TRBJ2-2, with 10 bases identical to TRBD1. The CDR3 extends over 16 amino acids. After removal of 2 bases from V and 3 bases from J, the junction contained 4 bases not matched to a gene. The germline V gene has CDR1 SGHRS and CDR2 YFSETQ. In nucleotides, the CDR3 is TGCGCCAGCAGCTTTGAGGGACAGGGGCACACCGGGGAGCTGTTTTTT. It specifies CASSFEGQGHTGELFF.

This clonotype came up a few times. For the CDR3, the DNA is TGTGCCAGCAGCTTATACTCCACCAACGTTCAGCCCCAGCATTTT. It yields the protein CASSLYSTNVQPQHF. The chain joins TRBV7-2 to TRBJ1-5; D remains ambiguous. This CDR3 spans 15 amino acids. Germline V gene data show CDR1 as SGHTA and CDR2 as FQGNSA. V was cut by 2 bases and J by 6 bases, with 14 bases left in between.

The chain uses TRBV7-6 and TRBJ2-5, with a weak D call TRBD1 (5 bases). There are 14 residues in the CDR3. Between the trimmed V and J ends, which lost 3 bases and 2 bases, there was a span of 10 bases. The germline V gene encodes CDR1 SGHVS and CDR2 FNYEAQ. CDR3 bases: TGTGCCAGCAGCTTTAACAGGTTTCAAGAGACCCAGTACTTC. As protein: CASSFNRFQETQYF.

This clonotype was recorded a few times. The chain is built from TRBV18 and TRBJ1-1, with 7 bases identical to TRBD1. The V segment lost 5 bases and the J segment 1 base; nucleotides outside the gene matches: 1. The CDR3 is 13 residues long. The V gene's germline CDR1 is KGHSH and CDR2 LQKENI. Written as DNA, the CDR3 is TGTGCCAGCTCAGGGACAGAGAACACTGAAGCTTTCTTT. Amino acids: CASSGTENTEAFF.

This clonotype showed up just a few times. This rearrangement joins TRBV7-6 to TRBJ1-4, with 7 bases aligning to TRBD1. The CDR3 spans 15 residues. The V gene's germline CDR1 is SGHVS and CDR2 FNYEAQ. After removal of 5 bases from V and 10 bases from J, the junction contained 13 bases not matched to a gene. CDR3 coding DNA: TGTGCCAGCAGCCCTTTGTCAGGGGGTGAGGGAAAACTGTTTTTT. Its protein product is CASSPLSGGEGKLFF.

A few counts support this clonotype. The CDR3 spells CASSQLAGDYNEQFF. In DNA, the CDR3 is TGTGCCAGTAGCCAGCTAGCGGGAGATTACAATGAGCAGTTCTTC. This chain connects TRBV19 to TRBJ2-1; 10 bases map to TRBD2. Germline trimming cut 6 bases from V and 4 bases from J; bases unmatched to any gene: 6. This CDR3 region has 15 residues. Germline CDR1 and CDR2: LNHDA and SQIVND (reference sequence).

The chain recombines TRBV7-2 with TRBJ2-1; 7 positions match TRBD2. V gave up 1 base and J gave up 8 bases; unmatched junction bases: 5. The CDR3 is 14 residues long. In germline, CDR1 is SGHTA, CDR2 FQGNSA. The DNA for the CDR3 is TGTGCCAGCAGCTTAGTAGGCGGGAGAGATGAGCAGTTCTTC. Amino acid sequence: CASSLVGGRDEQFF.

The table lists this clonotype with a few counts. This rearrangement joins TRBV20-1 to TRBJ1-5, with no clear D. Trimming stripped 3 bases from V and 0 bases from J, with 12 bases between. Germline V gene sequence: CDR1 DFQATT, CDR2 SNEGSKA (reference sequence). The CDR3 has 15 amino acids. The CDR3 is CSASLTEDSNQPQHF. The DNA of the CDR3 is TGCAGTGCTAGCCTGACGGAAGATAGCAATCAGCCCCAGCATTTT.

J is TRBJ2-7 and V is TRBV5-1; 7 positions agree with TRBD1. The CDR3 is 14 amino acids. Germline CDR1 SGHRS, CDR2 YFSETQ. Trimming took 3 bases from V and 10 from J; bases not matched to a gene: 13. The CDR3 sequence: CASSSNTGERKQYF. In DNA form, the CDR3 reads TGCGCCAGCAGCTCTAATACAGGGGAGAGGAAACAGTACTTC.

This chain links TRBV6-1 with TRBJ2-1; either TRBD1 or TRBD2 may supply D (6 bases each). CDR1 is MNHNS and CDR2 is SASEGT in the germline V gene. Trimming removed 7 bases at V and 8 bases at J, with 24 bases between. The length of the CDR3 is 16 residues. The CDR3 sequence is CASTSYRDGGFDEQFF. The CDR3 bases are TGTGCCAGCACCTCATACCGGGACGGGGGCTTTGATGAGCAGTTCTTC.

This clonotype has only a few counts. This chain uses TRBV9 with TRBJ2-1; 9 bases are a match to TRBD2. CDR1 SGDLS and CDR2 YYNGEE come from the germline V gene. J was trimmed by 1 base and V by 0 bases; bases with no gene match: 8. The CDR3 has 18 amino acids. Here the CDR3 reads CASSVVGVSGGSYNEQFF. The CDR3 coding sequence is TGTGCCAGCAGCGTAGTTGGGGTTAGCGGGGGATCCTACAATGAGCAGTTCTTC.

This clonotype was detected a few times. J is TRBJ1-1 and V is TRBV7-9; perhaps TRBD1 as D (6 bases). From germline, CDR1 is SEHNR and CDR2 FQNEAQ (reference sequence). The CDR3 is 14 amino acids. V was clipped by 3 bases and J by 1 base, with 9 bases between them. Here the CDR3 reads CASSFQGQNTEAFF. Here the CDR3 DNA reads TGTGCCAGCAGCTTCCAGGGGCAGAACACTGAAGCTTTCTTT.

The rearrangement links TRBV7-9 to TRBJ1-4; 7 bases fit TRBD1. This CDR3 spans 14 amino acids. Germline V gene lookup returns CDR1 SEHNR and CDR2 FQNEAQ (reference sequence). V shed 4 bases, J shed 7 bases, and the junction held 6 bases outside the gene matches. CDR3 in amino acids: CASSSTGEGEKLFF. As DNA, the CDR3 is TGTGCCAGCAGCTCAACAGGGGAGGGTGAAAAACTGTTTTTT.